These 8 T cell receptor beta chains were all obtained from the same sample, sequenced in a study of blood T cell repertoires in COVID-19. Data came from immunoSEQ multiplex PCR; TCRdb stores just in-frame clones and leaves some out. Of about 50,000 clones in the sample, 83% were seen once. Sequenced input: peripheral blood. The receptors stem from a man aged 35-49 years with acute or convalescent COVID-19.

The V call is TRBV6-5, the J call TRBJ1-2; TRBD1 might be the D (6 bases). CDR1 and CDR2 from the germline V gene are MNHEY and SVGAGI. The CDR3 sequence is 13 residues long. Trimming removed 5 bases from V and 7 bases from J, with 14 bases in between. Here the CDR3 DNA reads TGTGCCAGCAGTACAGGGAGGGAAGGTGGCTACACCTTC. Its translation: CASSTGREGGYTF.

The gene calls are TRBV12-2 and TRBJ1-4; TRBD1, as called in the table, went unchecked against the DNA. TRBV12-2 is an annotated pseudogene. The CDR3 is made up of 18 amino acids. CDR3 sequence (DNA): TGTGCAAGTCGCTTAAAAGTACTTTCAGGGGACGATGGTGAAAAACTGTTTTTT. Encoded protein: CASRLKVLSGDDGEKLFF.

The chain combines TRBV19 with TRBJ1-1; D ambiguous. V was trimmed by 2 bases and J by 4 bases, leaving 8 bases between them. The germline gives CDR1 LNHDA, CDR2 SQIVND (reference sequence). The CDR3 is 13 residues long. In nucleotides, the CDR3 is TGTGCCAGTAGTATAATGACGGGCACTGAAGCTTTCTTT. This encodes CASSIMTGTEAFF. The whole variable domain, remainder taken from reference TRBV19 and TRBJ1-1, is DGGITQSPKYLFRKEGQNVTLSCEQNLNHDAMYWYRQDPGQGLRLIYYSQIVNDFQKGDIAEGYSVSREKKESFPLTVTSAQKNPTAFYLCASSIMTGTEAFFGQGTRLTVV.

Worth noting for this clone: Within the sample, other DNA sequences also encode this same CDR3. The rearrangement links TRBV19 to TRBJ2-2, with D perhaps TRBD1 (5 bases). The CDR3 consists of 13 residues. Deletions cut 7 bases from V and 5 bases from J, with 11 bases between. From germline, CDR1 is LNHDA and CDR2 SQIVND (reference sequence). CDR3 loop: CASIGRVTGELFF. DNA of the CDR3: TGTGCCAGTATTGGCAGGGTAACCGGGGAGCTGTTTTTT.

This clone was counted between two and nine times. The J gene is TRBJ2-5, the V gene TRBV24-1; 8 bases map to TRBD1. CDR1 KGHDR and CDR2 SFDVKD come from the germline V gene. V was pared by 7 bases and J by 5 bases, with 11 bases of the junction left unmatched. The CDR3 is made up of 15 amino acids. CDR3 sequence: CATSRGRGLYETQYF. DNA for the CDR3: TGTGCCACCAGCCGGGGCAGGGGGCTGTATGAGACCCAGTACTTC.

This clone appeared once. The V gene is TRBV18, the J gene TRBJ2-3; 7 bases map to TRBD2. Germline trimming cut 1 base from V and 6 bases from J; bases unmatched to any gene: 4. Germline CDR1 reads KGHSH; CDR2 reads LQKENI. This CDR3 spans 14 amino acids. CDR3 bases: TGTGCCAGCTCACCACTTGGGCGGGGGGATACGCAGTATTTT. Translation: CASSPLGRGDTQYF.

V gene TRBV28 combines with J gene TRBJ1-3; TRBD1 is a possible D gene (6 bases). Germline-derived CDR1 and CDR2 are MDHEN and SYDVKM. V lost 4 bases and J lost 0, with 10 bases in between. The CDR3 has 15 amino acids. The CDR3 loop reads CASSYQGYSGNTIYF. The CDR3 nucleotides read TGTGCCAGCAGTTATCAGGGGTACTCTGGAAACACCATATATTTT.

The V and J genes are TRBV9 and TRBJ1-2; 8 bases match TRBD1. CDR1 SGDLS and CDR2 YYNGEE come from the germline V gene. The CDR3 contains 16 residues. The V segment lost 0 bases and the J segment 7 bases; nucleotides outside the gene matches: 11. CDR3 sequence reads: CASSVASDRGFRGYTF. CDR3 coding DNA: TGTGCCAGCAGCGTAGCTTCCGACAGGGGATTCCGTGGCTACACCTTC.